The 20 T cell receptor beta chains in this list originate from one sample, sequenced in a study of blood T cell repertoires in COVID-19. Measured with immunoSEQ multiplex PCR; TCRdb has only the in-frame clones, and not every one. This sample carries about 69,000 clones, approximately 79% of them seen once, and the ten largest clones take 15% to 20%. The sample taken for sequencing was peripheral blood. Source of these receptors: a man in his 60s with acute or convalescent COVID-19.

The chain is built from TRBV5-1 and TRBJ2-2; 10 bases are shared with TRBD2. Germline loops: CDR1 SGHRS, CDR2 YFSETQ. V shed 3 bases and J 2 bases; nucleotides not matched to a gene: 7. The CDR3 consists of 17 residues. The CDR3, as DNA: TGCGCCAGCAGCTCACTGGGACTAGCGTCTAACACCGGGGAGCTGTTTTTT. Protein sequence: CASSSLGLASNTGELFF.

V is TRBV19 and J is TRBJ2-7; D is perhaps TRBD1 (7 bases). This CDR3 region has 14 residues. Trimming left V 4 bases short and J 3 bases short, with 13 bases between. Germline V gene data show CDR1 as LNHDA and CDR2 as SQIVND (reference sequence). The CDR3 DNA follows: TGTGCCAGTAGTAATCAGGGGGGTAGCTACGAGCAGTACTTC. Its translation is CASSNQGGSYEQYF.

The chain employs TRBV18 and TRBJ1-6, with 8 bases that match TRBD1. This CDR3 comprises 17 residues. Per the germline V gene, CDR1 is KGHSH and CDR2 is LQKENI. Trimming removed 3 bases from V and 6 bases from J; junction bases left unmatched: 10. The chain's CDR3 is CASSPRTGKFGNSPLHF. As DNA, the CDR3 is TGTGCCAGCTCACCCCGGACAGGGAAGTTTGGTAATTCACCCCTCCACTTT.

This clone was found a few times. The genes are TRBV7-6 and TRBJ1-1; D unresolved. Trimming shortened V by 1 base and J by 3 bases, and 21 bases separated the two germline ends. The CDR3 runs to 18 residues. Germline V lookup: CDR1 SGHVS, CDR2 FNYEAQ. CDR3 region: CASSLVVGRSGKDTEAFF. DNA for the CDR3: TGTGCCAGCAGCTTAGTGGTAGGGAGGAGTGGTAAGGACACTGAAGCTTTCTTT.

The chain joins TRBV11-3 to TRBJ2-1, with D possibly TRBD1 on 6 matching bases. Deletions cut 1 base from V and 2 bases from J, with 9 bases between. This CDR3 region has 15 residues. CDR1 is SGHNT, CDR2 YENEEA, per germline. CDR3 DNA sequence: TGTGCCAGCAGCTTAGGGGCAGGGGCCTACAATGAGCAGTTCTTC. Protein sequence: CASSLGAGAYNEQFF. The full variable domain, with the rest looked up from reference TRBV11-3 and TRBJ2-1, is EAGVVQSPRYKIIEKKQPVAFWCNPISGHNTLYWYLQNLGQGPELLIRYENEEAVDDSQLPKDRFSAERLKGVDSTLKIQPAELGDSAVYLCASSLGAGAYNEQFFGPGTRLTVL.

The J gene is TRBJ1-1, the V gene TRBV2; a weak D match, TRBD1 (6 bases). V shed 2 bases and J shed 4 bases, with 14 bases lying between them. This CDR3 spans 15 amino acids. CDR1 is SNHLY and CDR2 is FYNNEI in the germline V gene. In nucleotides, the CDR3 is TGTGCCAGCAGTGAAAGGAAGGGGGGGACCACTGAAGCTTTCTTT. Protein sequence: CASSERKGGTTEAFF.

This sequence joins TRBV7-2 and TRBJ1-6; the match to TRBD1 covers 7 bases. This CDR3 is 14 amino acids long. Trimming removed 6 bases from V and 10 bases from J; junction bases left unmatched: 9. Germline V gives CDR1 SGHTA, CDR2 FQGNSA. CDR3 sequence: CASRTRDSSSPLHF. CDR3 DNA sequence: TGTGCCAGCAGAACCCGGGACAGCTCCTCACCCCTCCACTTT.

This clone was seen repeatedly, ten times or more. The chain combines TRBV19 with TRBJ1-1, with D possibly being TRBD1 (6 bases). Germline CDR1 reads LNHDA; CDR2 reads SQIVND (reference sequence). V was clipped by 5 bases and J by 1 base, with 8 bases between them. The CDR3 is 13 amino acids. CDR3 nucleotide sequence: TGTGCCAGTAGTTACAGGGCGAACACTGAAGCTTTCTTT. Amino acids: CASSYRANTEAFF.

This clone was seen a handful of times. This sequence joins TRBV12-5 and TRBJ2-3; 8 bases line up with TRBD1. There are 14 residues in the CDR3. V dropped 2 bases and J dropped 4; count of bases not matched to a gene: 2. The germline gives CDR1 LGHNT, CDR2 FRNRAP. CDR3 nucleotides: TGTGCTAGTGGTTTGTCAGGGGGCGCAGATACGCAGTATTTT. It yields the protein CASGLSGGADTQYF.

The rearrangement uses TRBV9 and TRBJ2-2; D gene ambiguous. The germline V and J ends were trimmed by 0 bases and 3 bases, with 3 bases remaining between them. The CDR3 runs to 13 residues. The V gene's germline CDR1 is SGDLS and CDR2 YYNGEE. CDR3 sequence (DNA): TGTGCCAGCAGCGTAGCCGACACCGGGGAGCTGTTTTTT. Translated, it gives CASSVADTGELFF.

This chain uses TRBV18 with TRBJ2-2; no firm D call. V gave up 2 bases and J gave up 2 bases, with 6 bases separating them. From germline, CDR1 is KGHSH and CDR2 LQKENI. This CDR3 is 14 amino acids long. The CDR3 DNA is TGTGCCAGCTCACCAGTACTTAACACCGGGGAGCTGTTTTTT. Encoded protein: CASSPVLNTGELFF. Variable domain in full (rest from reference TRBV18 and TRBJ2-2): NAGVMQNPRHLVRRRGQEARLRCSPMKGHSHVYWYRQLPEEGLKFMVYLQKENIIDESGMPKERFSAEFPKEGPSILRIQQVVRGDSAAYFCASSPVLNTGELFFGEGSRLTVL.

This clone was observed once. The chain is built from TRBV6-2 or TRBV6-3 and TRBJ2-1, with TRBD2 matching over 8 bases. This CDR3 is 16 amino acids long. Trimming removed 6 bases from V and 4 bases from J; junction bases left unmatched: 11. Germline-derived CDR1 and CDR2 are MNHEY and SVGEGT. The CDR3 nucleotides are TGTGCCAGCAGCGATCGTCGGGGGGGCGCGTACAATGAGCAGTTCTTC. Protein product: CASSDRRGGAYNEQFF.

The CDR3 sequence is CASSLLGLNTEAFF. CDR3 coding DNA: TGTGCCAGCAGCCTCCTGGGCCTAAACACTGAAGCTTTCTTT. The chain is built from TRBV7-3 and TRBJ1-1, with unresolved D. Germline V gene data show CDR1 as SGHTA and CDR2 as FQGTGA. Trimming left V 5 bases short and J 2 bases short, with 12 bases between. The CDR3 loop spans 14 amino acids.

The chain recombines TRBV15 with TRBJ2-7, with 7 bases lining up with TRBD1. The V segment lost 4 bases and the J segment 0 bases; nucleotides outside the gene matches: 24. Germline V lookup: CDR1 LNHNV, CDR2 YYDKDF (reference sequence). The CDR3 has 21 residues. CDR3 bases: TGTGCCACCAGCACCCAATCCGCCCTAAACAGGGGACGAGTTAGCTCCTACGAGCAGTACTTC. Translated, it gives CATSTQSALNRGRVSSYEQYF.

The CDR3 region is CASSIGGFGNQPQHF. CDR3 sequence (DNA): TGTGCCAGCAGCATCGGGGGTTTCGGCAATCAGCCCCAGCATTTT. The chain uses TRBV27 and TRBJ1-5; perhaps TRBD1 as D (5 bases). Germline V lookup: CDR1 MNHEY, CDR2 SMNVEV (reference sequence). Trimming removed 6 bases from V and 2 bases from J, with 14 bases in between. The CDR3 runs to 15 residues.

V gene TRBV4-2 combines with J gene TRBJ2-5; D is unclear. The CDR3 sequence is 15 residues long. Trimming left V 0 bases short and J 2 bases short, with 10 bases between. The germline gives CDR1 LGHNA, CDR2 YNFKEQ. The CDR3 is CASSQDRDRQETQYF. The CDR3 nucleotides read TGTGCCAGCAGCCAAGACCGAGATCGACAAGAGACCCAGTACTTC.

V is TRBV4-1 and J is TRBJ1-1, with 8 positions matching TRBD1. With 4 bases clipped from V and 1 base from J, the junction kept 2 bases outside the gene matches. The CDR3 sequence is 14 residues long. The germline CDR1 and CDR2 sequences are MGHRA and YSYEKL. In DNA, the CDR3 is TGCGCCAGCAGCCCGGACAGGGAGAACACTGAAGCTTTCTTT. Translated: CASSPDRENTEAFF.

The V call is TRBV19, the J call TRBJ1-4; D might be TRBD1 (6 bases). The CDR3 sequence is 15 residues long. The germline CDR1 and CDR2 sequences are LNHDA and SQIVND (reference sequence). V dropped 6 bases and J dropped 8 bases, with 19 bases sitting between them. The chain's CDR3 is CASRPGQKWQEKLFF. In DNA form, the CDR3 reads TGTGCCAGTAGGCCCGGACAGAAGTGGCAAGAAAAACTGTTTTTT.

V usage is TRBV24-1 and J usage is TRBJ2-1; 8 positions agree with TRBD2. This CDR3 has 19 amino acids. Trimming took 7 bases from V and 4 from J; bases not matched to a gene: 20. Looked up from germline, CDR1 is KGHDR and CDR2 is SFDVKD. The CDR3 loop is CATSRSVGGGLQTYNEQFF. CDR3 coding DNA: TGTGCCACCAGCCGCTCGGTCGGGGGGGGGCTGCAGACTTACAATGAGCAGTTCTTC.

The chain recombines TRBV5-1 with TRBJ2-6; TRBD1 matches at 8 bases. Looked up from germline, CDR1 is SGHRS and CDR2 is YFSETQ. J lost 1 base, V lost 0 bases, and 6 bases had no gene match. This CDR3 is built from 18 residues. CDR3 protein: CASSLEDRVKSGANVLTF. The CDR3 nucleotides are TGCGCCAGCAGCTTGGAGGACAGGGTAAAATCTGGGGCCAACGTCCTGACTTTC.